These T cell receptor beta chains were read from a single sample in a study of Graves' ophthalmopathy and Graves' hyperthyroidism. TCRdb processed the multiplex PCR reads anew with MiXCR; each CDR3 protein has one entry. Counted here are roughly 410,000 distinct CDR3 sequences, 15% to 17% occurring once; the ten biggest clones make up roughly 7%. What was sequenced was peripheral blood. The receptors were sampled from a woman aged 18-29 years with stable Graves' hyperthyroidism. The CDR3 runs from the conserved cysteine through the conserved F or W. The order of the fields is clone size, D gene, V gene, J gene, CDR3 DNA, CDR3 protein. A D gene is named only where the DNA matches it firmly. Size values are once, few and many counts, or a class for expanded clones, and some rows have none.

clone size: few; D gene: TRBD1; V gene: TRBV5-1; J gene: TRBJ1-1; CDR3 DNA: TGCGCCAGCAGCTTGGGTCCCGGACAGGAGATTGAAGCTTTCTTT; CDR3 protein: CASSLGPGQEIEAFF
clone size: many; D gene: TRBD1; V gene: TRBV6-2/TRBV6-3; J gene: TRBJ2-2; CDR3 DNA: TGTGCCAGCAAAAGAGCTCCACAGGGGTACACCGGGGAGCTGTTTTTT; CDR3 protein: CASKRAPQGYTGELFF
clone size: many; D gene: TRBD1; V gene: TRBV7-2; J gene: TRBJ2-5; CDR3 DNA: TGTGCCAGCAGCTTAAACGACAGGGGTCCCCAAGAGACCCAGTACTTC; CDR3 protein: CASSLNDRGPQETQYF
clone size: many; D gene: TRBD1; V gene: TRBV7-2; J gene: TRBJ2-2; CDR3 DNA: TGTGCCAGCAGGCGGACAGGGGGCGCCGGGGAGCTGTTTTTT; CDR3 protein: CASRRTGGAGELFF
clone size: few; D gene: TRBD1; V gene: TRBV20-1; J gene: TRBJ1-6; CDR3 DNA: TGCAGTGCCCCAAACCCCAGGACAGGGGGCTTTAATTCACCCCTCCACTTT; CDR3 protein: CSAPNPRTGGFNSPLHF
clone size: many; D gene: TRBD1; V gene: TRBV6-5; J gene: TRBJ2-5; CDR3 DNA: TGTGCCAGCAGTCAGGACAGGATGCAAGAGACCCAGTACTTC; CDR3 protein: CASSQDRMQETQYF
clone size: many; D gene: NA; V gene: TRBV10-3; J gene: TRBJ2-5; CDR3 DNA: TGTGCCATCAGTGAGTGGCAGCAAGAGACCCAGTACTTC; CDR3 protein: CAISEWQQETQYF
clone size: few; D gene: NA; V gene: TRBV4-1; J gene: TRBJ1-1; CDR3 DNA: TGCGCCAGCAGCCCATTGTCCATGAACACTGAAGCTTTCTTT; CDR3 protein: CASSPLSMNTEAFF
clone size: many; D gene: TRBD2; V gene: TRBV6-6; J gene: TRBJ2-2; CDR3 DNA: TGTGCCAGCAGTCACACCTTTCTTCTAGCGGGGGCAGGCTCGAACACCGGGGAGCTGTTTTTT; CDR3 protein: CASSHTFLLAGAGSNTGELFF
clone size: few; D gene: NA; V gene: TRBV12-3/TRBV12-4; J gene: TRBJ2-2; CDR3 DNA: TGTGCCAGCAGTCCCCTTGAGGATTACGCGAACACCGGGGAGCTGTTTTTT; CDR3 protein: CASSPLEDYANTGELFF
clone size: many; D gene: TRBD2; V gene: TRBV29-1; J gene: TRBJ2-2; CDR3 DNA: TGCAGCGTTGAAGATCCTCGGGAGGGCGGGGAGCTGTTTTTT; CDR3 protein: CSVEDPREGGELFF
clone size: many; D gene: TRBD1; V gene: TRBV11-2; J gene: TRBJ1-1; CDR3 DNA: TGTGCCAGCAACACAGGGGACGGCACTGAAGCTTTCTTT; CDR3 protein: CASNTGDGTEAFF
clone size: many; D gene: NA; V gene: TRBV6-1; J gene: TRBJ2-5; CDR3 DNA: TGTGCCAGCACTGGGCGGCGGGGCCGGGTTGAGACCCAGTACTTC; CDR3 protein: CASTGRRGRVETQYF
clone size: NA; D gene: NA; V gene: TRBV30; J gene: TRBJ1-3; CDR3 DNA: TGTGCCTGGAGTGGTGGTAGCTCTGGAAACACCATATATTTT; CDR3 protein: CAWSGGSSGNTIYF
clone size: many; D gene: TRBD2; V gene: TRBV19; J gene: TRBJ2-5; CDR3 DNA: TGTGCCAGTAGTTCTCAAACCGGGACTAGCGGGGGGCCAGAGACCCAGTACTTC; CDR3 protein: CASSSQTGTSGGPETQYF
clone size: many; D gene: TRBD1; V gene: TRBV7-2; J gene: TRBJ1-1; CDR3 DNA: TGTGCCAGCAGCTCGACAGGGGGCTTGCTGAACACTGAAGCTTTCTTT; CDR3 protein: CASSSTGGLLNTEAFF
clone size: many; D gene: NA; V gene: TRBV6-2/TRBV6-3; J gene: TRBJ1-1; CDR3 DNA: TGTGCCAGCAGGGATAGTGAAGCTTTCTTT; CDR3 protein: CASRDSEAFF
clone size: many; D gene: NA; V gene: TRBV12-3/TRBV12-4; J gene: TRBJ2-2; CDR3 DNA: TGTGCCAGCAGCCCCCGTTGGGGGGAGCTGTTTTTT; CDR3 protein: CASSPRWGELFF
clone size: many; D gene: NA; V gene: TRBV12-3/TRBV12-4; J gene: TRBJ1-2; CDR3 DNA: TGTGCCAGCAGTTTCAGCGGATATGGCTACACCTTC; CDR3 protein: CASSFSGYGYTF
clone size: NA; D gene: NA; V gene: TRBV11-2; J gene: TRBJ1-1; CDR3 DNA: TGTGCCAGCAGCTGGGGGGGGAAAGCTTTCTTT; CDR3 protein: CASSWGGKAFF
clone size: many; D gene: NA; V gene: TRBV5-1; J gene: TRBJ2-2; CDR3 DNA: TGCGCCAGCAACCACTTACAGGGGAACACCGGGGAGCTGTTTTTT; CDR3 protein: CASNHLQGNTGELFF
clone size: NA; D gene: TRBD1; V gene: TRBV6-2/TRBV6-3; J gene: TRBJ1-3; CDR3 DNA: TGTGCCAGCAGTTACCCCAAGGGACAGGGGGCGAACTCTGGAAACACCATATATTTT; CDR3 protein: CASSYPKGQGANSGNTIYF
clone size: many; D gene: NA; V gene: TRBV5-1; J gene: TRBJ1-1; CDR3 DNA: TGCGCCAGCAGCTTTTTTGGGGGAAAGGAAACTGAAGCTTTCTTT; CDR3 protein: CASSFFGGKETEAFF